Following are 5 T cell receptor beta chains from one sample sequenced in a study of spatial heterogeneity in lung cancer. Time point: sample taken at primary tumor resection. Material for sequencing was whole RNA from tumor, nontumor lung or frozen PBMC, left unsorted. TCRdb re-called the 5' RACE reads through MiXCR, storing one row per CDR3 protein. The sample lists 20,000 to 25,000 distinct CDR3 sequences; approximately 3.3% were seen once. Sequenced material: PBMCs, taken at surgery. These receptor sequences come from a female donor with early-stage non-small cell lung cancer.

This clonotype was seen at least ten times. DNA for the CDR3: TGTGCCAGCAGCCCTTTGGGGAAGGTGGGAACCGGGGAGCTGTTTTTT. Amino acid sequence: CASSPLGKVGTGELFF. V usage is TRBV9 and J usage is TRBJ2-2, with D unclear. The V gene lost 4 bases and the J gene lost 5 bases, with 18 bases spanning the gap. The CDR3 extends over 16 amino acids. Germline V CDR1 and CDR2: SGDLS, YYNGEE.

This clonotype was observed many times. V is TRBV27 and J is TRBJ2-3; maybe TRBD1 (5 bases). Germline V gene sequence: CDR1 MNHEY, CDR2 SMNVEV (reference sequence). The CDR3 covers 15 residues. The V and J ends lost 7 bases and 4 bases respectively, with 18 bases between them. The CDR3 DNA reads as TGTGCCAGCACGCATGCAGGGTCCCCGGCAGATACGCAGTATTTT. Translation gives CASTHAGSPADTQYF.

In its sample, this clonotype was seen many times. V is TRBV20-1 and J is TRBJ2-3, with 10 positions matching TRBD2. J was trimmed by 6 bases and V by 3 bases; bases with no gene match: 6. The CDR3 contains 14 residues. CDR1 is DFQATT and CDR2 is SNEGSKA in the germline V gene (reference sequence). The CDR3, as DNA: TGCAGTGCTAGTGCTAGCGGGGGCGGCGATACGCAGTATTTT. As protein: CSASASGGGDTQYF.

This clonotype showed up many times. The chain carries TRBV10-2 and TRBJ2-1; a possible D gene is TRBD1 (6 bases). V lost 4 bases, J lost 4 bases, and 8 bases lay in between. Germline CDR1 WSHSY, CDR2 SAAADI. The CDR3 is 13 residues long. Here the CDR3 reads CASSVTGYNEQFF. The DNA of the CDR3 is TGCGCCAGCAGTGTTACAGGGTACAATGAGCAGTTCTTC.

There are many counts of this clonotype. The chain couples TRBV18 to TRBJ1-1; no clear D. CDR3 length: 13 residues. Trimming removed 2 bases at V and 1 base at J, with 5 bases between. The germline V gene encodes CDR1 KGHSH and CDR2 LQKENI. The CDR3 DNA sequence: TGTGCCAGCTCACCAACGGAGAACACTGAAGCTTTCTTT. This codes for CASSPTENTEAFF.